This TCR beta chain was recovered during a study of OX40 agonist ivuxolimab in advanced cancers. Repertoires were generated with immunoSEQ multiplex PCR, while TCRdb's copy carries only in-frame clones and drops some. Of about 36,000 clones listed, around 77% were seen once; the top ten hold roughly a fifth. Germline CDR1 MNHNS, CDR2 SASEGT. The CDR3 totals 15 residues. Trimming stripped 5 bases from V and 6 bases from J, with 17 bases between. The chain employs TRBV6-1 and TRBJ1-5; tentatively, D is TRBD1 (6 bases). This sample comprised CD4+ or CD8+ T cells sorted from blood, obtained in a trial of the OX40 agonist ivuxolimab. This sequence was found in an adult with an advanced solid tumor such as melanoma, head and neck, liver or kidney cancer. The CDR3 region has the DNA TGTGCCAGCAGTCCCGGGACAAGTGGTAGTCAGCCCCAGCATTTT. Protein sequence: CASSPGTSGSQPQHF.